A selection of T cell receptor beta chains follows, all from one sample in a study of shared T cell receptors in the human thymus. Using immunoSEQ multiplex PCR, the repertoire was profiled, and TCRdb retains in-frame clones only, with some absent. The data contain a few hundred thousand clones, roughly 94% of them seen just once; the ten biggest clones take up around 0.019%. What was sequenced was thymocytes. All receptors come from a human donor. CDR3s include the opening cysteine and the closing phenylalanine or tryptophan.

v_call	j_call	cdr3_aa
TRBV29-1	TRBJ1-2	CSVHGGQGENYGYTF
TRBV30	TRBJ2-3	CAWSVLASGRADTQYF
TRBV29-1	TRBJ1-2	CSVGSYLINYGYTF
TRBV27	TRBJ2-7	CASSPPGSRSYEQYF
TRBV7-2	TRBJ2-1	CASTPRVSSYNEQFF
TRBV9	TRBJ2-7	CASSVEGSTHYEQYF
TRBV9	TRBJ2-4	CASSVDSGSRVRENIQYF
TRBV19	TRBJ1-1	CASGRTGGTEAFF
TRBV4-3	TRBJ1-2	CASSLRFIDYGYTF
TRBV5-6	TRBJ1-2	CASSLRTNYGYTF
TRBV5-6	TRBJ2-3	CASSPGQQATDTQYF
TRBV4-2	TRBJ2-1	CASSQDNTSEYNEQFF
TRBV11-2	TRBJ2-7	CASSLVSNADTTGQYF
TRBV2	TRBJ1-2	CASRPAGTGGHGYTF
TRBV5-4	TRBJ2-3	CASSLDGRVTDTQYF
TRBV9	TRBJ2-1	CASSVEQGLAGFTSYNEQFF